This T cell receptor (beta chain) appears in the sequencing data of a study of Tregs in tolerant kidney transplant recipients. About the research overall: Related graft donors supplied nonmyeloablative bone marrow transplants, and mixed chimerism was transient. Study conclusions and caveats: Donor-specific Treg expansion exceeded global Treg expansion in tolerant patients, suggesting antigen drive.

About this clone: Its antigen is still unknown.

Profiled with immunoSEQ multiplex PCR; TCRdb holds only in-frame clones, not every one. The sample includes some 80,000 clones, 98% of them seen just once. This specimen was CD4+ T cells from blood, taken before the transplant. The clonotype comes from a human donor who received a combined kidney and bone marrow transplant.

The CDR3, as DNA: TGTGCCAGCAGCTTAGCGTCGCCAGGGGGCGCGGGTCAGCCCCAGCATTTT. Translation: CASSLASPGGAGQPQHF. The chain combines TRBV7-2 with TRBJ1-5, with 8 positions matching TRBD1. Per the germline V gene, CDR1 is SGHTA and CDR2 is FQGNSA. The CDR3 has 17 residues. Trimming cost V 0 bases and J 6 bases; bases outside gene matches: 10.